In this sample, the clone carrying this TCR beta chain turned up a few times. Its specificity is not known. The record originates from a study of blood T cells in healthy people across ages. Study results and limitations: With naive T cell percentage, TCR beta diversity showed a strong correlation. Both higher diversity and more naive CD4+ cells marked long-lived donors when set against aged donors.

Then a second PCR, running about 6 to 11 cycles, was carried out with a sample-barcoded 5' primer and a J-beta primer mix. TCRdb processed the 5' RACE reads anew with MiXCR; each CDR3 protein has one entry. The sample lists approximately 960,000 distinct CDR3 sequences, about 28% occurring once. Looked up from germline, CDR1 is SGDLS and CDR2 is YYNGEE. The CDR3 has 16 amino acids. Trimming stripped 0 bases from V and 6 bases from J, with 18 bases between. The same specimen was also included in a second study, on T cells of mothers and their children. According to that study: Samples came from three healthy Caucasian mothers and their six children.

The rearrangement uses TRBV9 and TRBJ1-2, with D possibly being TRBD1 (5 bases). This clonotype was sampled from a woman aged 40 to 55 in good health. Sequencing was performed on blood. The CDR3 region is CASSVALGREGNGYTF. CDR3 nucleotides: TGTGCCAGCAGCGTAGCGTTAGGCAGGGAGGGGAATGGCTACACCTTC.